These 25 T cell receptor beta chains were sequenced from one sample in a study of CD8+ T cells in alopecia areata. Following RNA extraction, reverse transcription yielded cDNA that acted as the sequencing template. Measured with immunoSEQ multiplex PCR; TCRdb has only the in-frame clones, and not every one. The sample yields 95,000 to 100,000 clones, approximately 60% seen once. The sample's treatment: oral pan-JAK inhibitor, 5-10 mg twice daily. Sequencing was performed on CD8+ T cells sorted from blood, taken at week 4, from a patient treated with tofacitinib. All receptors come from a human donor with alopecia areata.

The chain uses TRBV27 and TRBJ2-1; D possibly corresponds to TRBD2 (5 bases). CDR1 and CDR2 (germline): MNHEY, SMNVEV (reference sequence). The V end lost 2 bases, the J end lost 4 bases, and 12 bases lay between the germline ends. The CDR3 has 15 residues. Here the CDR3 reads CASSLGGSAYNEQFF. The CDR3 region has the DNA TGTGCCAGCAGTTTAGGTGGGAGTGCATACAATGAGCAGTTCTTC.

CDR3 amino acids: CASSSETRGKGTEAFF. CDR3 nucleotide sequence: TGTGCCAGCAGCTCGGAAACCAGGGGGAAGGGCACTGAAGCTTTCTTT. The V and J genes are TRBV5-6 and TRBJ1-1; 7 bases line up with TRBD1. In germline, CDR1 is SGHDT, CDR2 YYEEEE. The CDR3 runs 16 residues. Losses at the gene ends were 3 bases for V and 4 bases for J; bases not matched to a gene: 12.

In its sample, this clone was seen a few times. The chain links TRBV2 to TRBJ1-2, with D unclear. This CDR3 is built from 13 residues. Trimming removed 10 bases from V and 0 bases from J, with 12 bases in between. Germline lookup yields CDR1 SNHLY and CDR2 FYNNEI. The CDR3 region has the DNA TGTGCCATCCTCGCCGGGGCTAACTATGGCTACACCTTC. Translated, it gives CAILAGANYGYTF.

This clone turned up a few times. The V and J genes are TRBV5-1 and TRBJ2-1; 12 bases fit TRBD1. This CDR3 comprises 17 residues. CDR1 is SGHRS and CDR2 is YFSETQ in the germline V gene. V lost 4 bases and J lost 8; bases outside the gene matches: 13. CDR3 residues: CASSADGTGTGGHEQFF. CDR3 nucleotides: TGCGCCAGCAGCGCGGATGGGACCGGGACAGGGGGCCATGAGCAGTTCTTC.

A few counts support this clone. V and J are TRBV29-1 and TRBJ2-7, with a possible D match to TRBD1 (5 bases). Germline CDR1 SQVTM, CDR2 ANQGSEA. V lost 5 bases and J lost 0, with 17 bases in between. This CDR3 has 15 residues. In DNA form, the CDR3 reads TGCAGCGTTAAGGTTGACAGTCCTGTCTCCTACGAGCAGTACTTC. Encoded protein: CSVKVDSPVSYEQYF.

Written as DNA, the CDR3 is TGTGCCAGCAGCTTGGTGGTGAATGAGCAGTTCTTC. Encoded protein: CASSLVVNEQFF. This chain connects TRBV5-5 to TRBJ2-1, with D unresolved. The V and J ends lost 0 bases and 7 bases respectively, with 5 bases between them. Germline V gene lookup returns CDR1 SGHKS and CDR2 YYEKEE (reference sequence). The CDR3 totals 12 residues.

This clone occurred once. This chain uses TRBV5-1 with TRBJ2-3; 9 positions agree with TRBD2. CDR1 and CDR2 from the germline V gene are SGHRS and YFSETQ. The CDR3 is made up of 15 amino acids. V shed 5 bases, J shed 6 bases, and the junction held 10 bases outside the gene matches. The CDR3 is CASSSLLREGDTQYF. CDR3 nucleotide sequence: TGCGCCAGCAGTTCACTTCTGCGGGAGGGCGATACGCAGTATTTT. Full variable domain (remainder filled in from reference TRBV5-1 and TRBJ2-3): KAGVTQTPRYLIKTRGQQVTLSCSPISGHRSVSWYQQTPGQGLQFLFEYFSETQRNKGNFPGRFSGRQFSNSRSEMNVSTLELGDSALYLCASSSLLREGDTQYFGPGTRLTVL.

This rearrangement joins TRBV5-1 to TRBJ2-1; D assignment may be TRBD1 or TRBD2 (7 bases each). V lost 4 bases and J 7 bases, leaving 12 bases between the germline ends. This CDR3 comprises 13 residues. Germline CDR1 is SGHRS and CDR2 is YFSETQ. The CDR3 nucleotides are TGCGCCAGCAGCGACCAGGGGGGGAATGAGCAGTTCTTC. Encoded protein: CASSDQGGNEQFF.

This clone was found a few times. CDR3 coding DNA: TGTGCCAGCAGCCAAGAAATGGGGACAGCTAGTGGCTACACCTTC. It is translated as CASSQEMGTASGYTF. This chain uses TRBV4-2 with TRBJ1-2, with 7 bases lining up with TRBD1. V trimming: 0 bases; J trimming: 7 bases; junction bases outside the gene matches: 8. This CDR3 has 15 amino acids. Germline-derived CDR1 and CDR2 are LGHNA and YNFKEQ.

This chain uses TRBV7-9 with TRBJ1-4; no clear D gene. Germline CDR1 reads SEHNR; CDR2 reads FQNEAQ (reference sequence). The V end lost 6 bases, the J end lost 4 bases, and 9 bases lay between the germline ends. The CDR3 has 13 residues. The CDR3 is CASSDGYNEKLFF. Written as DNA, the CDR3 is TGTGCCAGCAGTGACGGATATAATGAAAAACTGTTTTTT.

This clone was seen a handful of times. This chain links TRBV5-1 with TRBJ1-1; D not certain. Germline CDR1 reads SGHRS; CDR2 reads YFSETQ. This CDR3 has 16 residues. Trimming pared 3 bases from V and 1 base from J, leaving 16 bases between. CDR3 DNA: TGCGCCAGCAGCTGGCCACCGGGAGCACCGAACACTGAAGCTTTCTTT. This translates into CASSWPPGAPNTEAFF.

V and J are TRBV9 and TRBJ1-2, with TRBD1 matching over 8 bases. After removal of 4 bases from V and 5 bases from J, the junction contained 10 bases not matched to a gene. CDR1 SGDLS and CDR2 YYNGEE come from the germline V gene. This CDR3 comprises 15 residues. The CDR3 sequence: CASSPWGQENYGYTF. DNA of the CDR3: TGTGCCAGCAGCCCGTGGGGACAGGAGAATTATGGCTACACCTTC. Full variable domain (remainder filled in from reference TRBV9 and TRBJ1-2): DSGVTQTPKHLITATGQRVTLRCSPRSGDLSVYWYQQSLDQGLQFLIQYYNGEERAKGNILERFSAQQFPDLHSELNLSSLELGDSALYFCASSPWGQENYGYTFGSGTRLTVV.

CDR3 loop: CASSLVGRMGVGFSYEQYF. CDR3 coding DNA: TGTGCCAGCAGTCTTGTGGGACGGATGGGTGTAGGGTTTTCCTACGAGCAGTACTTC. The genes are TRBV28 and TRBJ2-7; possibly TRBD1 or TRBD2 for D (5 bases each). This CDR3 spans 19 amino acids. V was cut by 5 bases and J by 1 base, with 27 bases left in between. The germline V gene has CDR1 MDHEN and CDR2 SYDVKM.

The chain carries TRBV19 and TRBJ1-2; D remains ambiguous. The CDR3 totals 12 residues. Germline V gene lookup returns CDR1 LNHDA and CDR2 SQIVND (reference sequence). Trimming left V 5 bases short and J 6 bases short, with 10 bases between. CDR3 bases: TGTGCCAGTAGTCCCCCGGGTGATGGCTACACCTTC. This gives the protein CASSPPGDGYTF.

The genes are TRBV27 and TRBJ1-2, with D possibly being TRBD1 (5 bases). The CDR3 consists of 13 residues. V dropped 2 bases and J dropped 4 bases, with 8 bases sitting between them. Per the germline V gene, CDR1 is MNHEY and CDR2 is SMNVEV (reference sequence). The CDR3 loop is CASSLGGIYGYTF. The DNA of the CDR3 is TGTGCCAGCAGTTTAGGGGGGATCTATGGCTACACCTTC.

The V gene is TRBV27, the J gene TRBJ1-1; 8 bases are a match to TRBD1. CDR3 size: 16 residues. Germline CDR1 reads MNHEY; CDR2 reads SMNVEV (reference sequence). Trimming removed 8 bases from V and 1 base from J; junction bases left unmatched: 12. CDR3 loop: CASRARQGTRNTEAFF. DNA for the CDR3: TGTGCCAGCCGAGCTCGACAGGGGACTAGGAACACTGAAGCTTTCTTT.

This chain joins TRBV30 and TRBJ2-7, with a possible D match to TRBD2 (7 bases). This CDR3 has 14 residues. Germline V CDR1 and CDR2: GTSNPN, SVGIG (reference sequence). The ends were cut back, 0 bases at V and 2 bases at J, with 11 bases in the middle. The CDR3 region has the DNA TGTGCCTGGAGTGTGGGAGGGGGTCCCTACGAGCAGTACTTC. Translation: CAWSVGGGPYEQYF.

This clone occurred a few times. At one boundary the junction diverges from the germline segment, which might be a read error. J is TRBJ2-3 and V is TRBV29-1; 15 positions agree with TRBD2. The germline V gene has CDR1 SQVTM and CDR2 ANQGSEA. CDR3 size: 15 residues. For the CDR3, the DNA is TGCAGCGCTGAAGGACTAGCGGGGGGGTTCGATACGCAGTATTTT. It codes for CSAEGLAGGFDTQYF.

V usage is TRBV30 and J usage is TRBJ1-1; D is undetermined. The germline V gene encodes CDR1 GTSNPN and CDR2 SVGIG (reference sequence). CDR3 size: 11 residues. V lost 3 bases and J lost 5, with 7 bases in between. CDR3 residues: CAWSRGTEAFF. CDR3 bases: TGTGCCTGGAGCCGCGGGACTGAAGCTTTCTTT.

This clone has just a few counts. The CDR3 protein is CASIGANNEQFF. In DNA, the CDR3 is TGCGCCAGCATAGGGGCCAACAATGAGCAGTTCTTC. This chain links TRBV5-1 with TRBJ2-1, with D possibly TRBD1 on 5 matching bases. V lost 6 bases and J lost 5, with 9 bases in between. The CDR3 is made up of 12 amino acids. CDR1 and CDR2 from the germline V gene are SGHRS and YFSETQ.

V usage is TRBV5-1 and J usage is TRBJ1-2; D remains unclear. The germline CDR1 and CDR2 sequences are SGHRS and YFSETQ. CDR3 length: 16 amino acids. V was cut by 0 bases and J by 2 bases, with 14 bases left in between. The CDR3 DNA reads TGCGCCAGCAGCTTGGGATTGAAGGGTAGCAACTATGGCTACACCTTC. Translating it yields CASSLGLKGSNYGYTF.

V gene TRBV2 combines with J gene TRBJ1-6; D is possibly TRBD1 (5 bases). Trimming removed 8 bases at V and 7 bases at J, with 15 bases between. This CDR3 is built from 14 residues. Germline loops: CDR1 SNHLY, CDR2 FYNNEI. The CDR3 spells CASVFEWGNSPLHF. In DNA form, the CDR3 reads TGTGCCAGCGTGTTCGAGTGGGGGAATTCACCCCTCCACTTT.

V gene TRBV11-2 combines with J gene TRBJ2-3; 10 bases agree with TRBD2. The CDR3 runs to 15 residues. With 7 bases clipped from V and 1 base from J, the junction kept 5 bases outside the gene matches. From germline, CDR1 is SGHAT and CDR2 FQNNGV. The CDR3 is CASTGGLAGTDTQYF. The CDR3 nucleotides are TGTGCCAGCACCGGCGGACTAGCGGGCACAGATACGCAGTATTTT. Full variable domain (remainder filled in from reference TRBV11-2 and TRBJ2-3): EAGVAQSPRYKIIEKRQSVAFWCNPISGHATLYWYQQILGQGPKLLIQFQNNGVVDDSQLPKDRFSAERLKGVDSTLKIQPAKLEDSAVYLCASTGGLAGTDTQYFGPGTRLTVL.

This clone was detected a few times. The rearrangement links TRBV29-1 to TRBJ2-1; 7 bases match TRBD1. Trimming cost V 0 bases and J 2 bases; bases outside gene matches: 4. This CDR3 comprises 15 residues. Per germline, CDR1 SQVTM and CDR2 ANQGSEA. The CDR3 sequence is CSVEDRQGAYNEQFF. As DNA, the CDR3 is TGCAGCGTTGAAGATAGGCAGGGGGCCTACAATGAGCAGTTCTTC.

V gene TRBV27 combines with J gene TRBJ2-1; D ambiguous. The CDR3 length is 15 residues. The germline CDR1 and CDR2 sequences are MNHEY and SMNVEV (reference sequence). Trimming shortened V by 7 bases and J by 8 bases, and 21 bases separated the two germline ends. The CDR3 here is CASTKIGSAHDEQFF. CDR3 nucleotide sequence: TGTGCCAGCACCAAAATAGGTTCTGCCCATGATGAGCAGTTCTTC.